This TCR beta chain is from a study of shared clonotypes between healthy human individuals. Produced via immunoSEQ multiplex PCR; TCRdb's table is partial and in-frame only. Of 980,000 or so clones in the sample, 60% to 85% were seen once. The CDR3 length is 15 residues. Germline lookup yields CDR1 MNHEY and CDR2 SVGAGI. V was shortened by 6 bases and J by 6 bases, with 18 bases between the two germline ends. Study-level results: Sorted-subset sequencing, rarefaction showed, was incomplete despite large depth.

About this clone itself: As yet, its antigen is unknown.

The chain has TRBV6-5 and TRBJ2-1; D may be TRBD2 (5 bases). The sequenced sample was memory CD4+ T cells sorted from blood. Noted subset: CD45RA-negative fraction. The receptor comes from a man aged 18 to 29 in good health. The CDR3 DNA is TGTGCCAGCAGGGCCTGGCGGGCCCGGCGCAATGAGCAGTTCTTC. This sequence encodes CASRAWRARRNEQFF.